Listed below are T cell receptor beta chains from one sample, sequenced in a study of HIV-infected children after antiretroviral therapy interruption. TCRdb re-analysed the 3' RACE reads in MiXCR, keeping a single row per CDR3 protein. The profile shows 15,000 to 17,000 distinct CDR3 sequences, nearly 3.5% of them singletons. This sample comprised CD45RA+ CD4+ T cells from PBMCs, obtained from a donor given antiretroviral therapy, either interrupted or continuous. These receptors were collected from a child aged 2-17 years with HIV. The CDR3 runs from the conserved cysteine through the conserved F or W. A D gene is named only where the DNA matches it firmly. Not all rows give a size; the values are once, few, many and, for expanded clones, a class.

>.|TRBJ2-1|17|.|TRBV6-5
CASSYSTLGHSFNEQFF
TGTGCCAGCAGTTACTCGACTTTGGGACATTCCTTCAATGAGCAGTTCTTC
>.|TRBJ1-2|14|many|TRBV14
CASSRPDTNYGYTF
TGTGCCAGCAGCCGACCGGACACAAACTATGGCTACACCTTC
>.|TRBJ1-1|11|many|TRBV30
CAWSEKTEAFF
TGTGCCTGGAGTGAGAAGACTGAAGCTTTCTTT
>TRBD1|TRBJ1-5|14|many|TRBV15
CATSRQGGNQPQHF
TGTGCCACCAGCAGACAGGGGGGCAATCAGCCCCAGCATTTT
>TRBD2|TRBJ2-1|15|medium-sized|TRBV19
CASSRLAGGLGEQFF
TGTGCCAGTTCCCGCCTGGCGGGGGGGCTTGGTGAGCAGTTCTTC
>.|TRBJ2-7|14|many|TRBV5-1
CASSPLGGGYEQYF
TGCGCCAGCAGCCCGCTCGGAGGGGGCTACGAGCAGTACTTC
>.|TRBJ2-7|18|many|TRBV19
CASTGVRDLHLHDGEQYF
TGTGCCAGTACGGGGGTCCGGGACTTGCACCTTCACGACGGCGAGCAGTACTTC
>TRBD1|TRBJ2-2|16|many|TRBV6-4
CASGDGQGADTGQLYF
TGTGCCAGCGGTGACGGACAGGGGGCGGACACCGGGCAGCTCTACTTT
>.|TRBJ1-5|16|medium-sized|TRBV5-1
CASSPGDGRTYTPQHF
TGCGCCAGCAGCCCCGGTGACGGGAGGACCTATACGCCCCAGCATTTT
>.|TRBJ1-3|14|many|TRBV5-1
CASSGTGLGNTIYF
TGCGCCAGCAGCGGAACAGGGCTTGGAAACACCATATATTTT
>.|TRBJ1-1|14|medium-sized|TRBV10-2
CASSEHSDRSKAFF
TGCGCCAGCAGTGAGCATTCGGACAGATCGAAAGCTTTCTTT
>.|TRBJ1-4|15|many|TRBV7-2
CASSLVSSTNEKLFF
TGTGCCAGCAGCTTAGTATCCTCGACTAATGAAAAACTGTTTTTT
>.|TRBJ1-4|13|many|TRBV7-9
CASSSRRDEKLFF
TGTGCCAGCAGCTCAAGACGGGATGAAAAACTGTTTTTT
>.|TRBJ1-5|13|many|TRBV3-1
CASSQRGNQPQHF
TGTGCCAGCAGCCAGCGCGGCAATCAGCCCCAGCATTTT
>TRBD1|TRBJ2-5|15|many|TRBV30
CAWSSNRGRQDTQYF
TGTGCCTGGAGTTCTAACAGGGGAAGGCAAGACACCCAGTACTTT
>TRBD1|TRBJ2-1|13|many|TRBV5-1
CASKEQGAGEQFF
TGCGCCAGCAAGGAACAGGGGGCCGGTGAGCAGTTCTTC
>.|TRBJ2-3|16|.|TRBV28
CASSLSIGGGQDTQYF
TGTGCCAGCAGTTTATCCATTGGGGGGGGCCAAGATACGCAGTATTTT
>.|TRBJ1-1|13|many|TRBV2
CASSLNRDTEAFF
TGTGCCAGCAGTCTCAACAGAGACACTGAAGCTTTCTTT
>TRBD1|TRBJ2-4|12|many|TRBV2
CASRDRGDIQYF
TGTGCCAGTCGGGACAGGGGAGACATTCAGTACTTC
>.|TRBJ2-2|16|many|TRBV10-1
CASSESKAGYTGELFF
TGCGCCAGCAGTGAGTCGAAGGCAGGATACACCGGGGAGCTGTTTTTT
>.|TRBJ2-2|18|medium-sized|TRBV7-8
CASSSDRRGNTNTGELFF
TGTGCCAGCAGCTCTGATAGACGGGGGAACACGAACACCGGGGAGCTGTTTTTT
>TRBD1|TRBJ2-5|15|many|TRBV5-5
CASSADRGAGETQYF
TGTGCCAGCAGCGCGGACAGGGGGGCGGGAGAGACCCAGTACTTC
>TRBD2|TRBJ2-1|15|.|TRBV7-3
CASSPTSGGTNEQFF
TGTGCCAGCAGCCCAACTAGCGGGGGGACCAATGAGCAGTTCTTC
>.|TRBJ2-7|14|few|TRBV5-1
CASSLTGRNDEQYF
TGCGCCAGCAGCCTTACAGGGCGGAACGACGAGCAGTACTTC
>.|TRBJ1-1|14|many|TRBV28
CASSLSLADTEAFF
TGTGCCAGCAGTTTATCGCTGGCGGACACTGAAGCTTTCTTT
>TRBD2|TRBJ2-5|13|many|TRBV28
CASSTSVQETQYF
TGTGCCAGCAGCACTAGCGTACAAGAGACCCAGTACTTC
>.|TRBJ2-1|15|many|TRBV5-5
CASSLAREFYNEQFF
TGTGCCAGCAGCTTGGCACGGGAGTTCTACAATGAGCAGTTCTTC
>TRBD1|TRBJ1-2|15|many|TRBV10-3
CAISELDRAHYGYTF
TGTGCCATCAGTGAGTTAGACAGGGCCCACTATGGCTACACCTTC
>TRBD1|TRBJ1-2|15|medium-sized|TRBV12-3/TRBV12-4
CASSPSTGGDYGYTF
TGTGCCAGCAGTCCCTCGACAGGGGGAGACTATGGCTACACCTTC
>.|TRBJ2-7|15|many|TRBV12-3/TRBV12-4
CASSSGPNGAYEQYF
TGTGCCAGCAGTTCAGGTCCTAACGGAGCTTACGAGCAGTACTTC
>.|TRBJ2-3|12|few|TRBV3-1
CASSQESYTQYF
TGTGCCAGCAGCCAAGAAAGCTATACGCAGTATTTT
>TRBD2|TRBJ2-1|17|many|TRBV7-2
CASSLMGGRGFFNEQFF
TGTGCCAGCAGCTTAATGGGAGGGCGGGGGTTCTTCAATGAGCAGTTCTTC
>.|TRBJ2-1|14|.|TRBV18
CASSPRTLKDEQFF
TGTGCCAGCTCACCGCGGACCCTGAAGGATGAGCAGTTCTTC
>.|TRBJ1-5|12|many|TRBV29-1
CSVGDTNQPQHF
TGCAGCGTTGGAGACACTAATCAGCCCCAGCATTTT
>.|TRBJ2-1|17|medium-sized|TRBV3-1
CASSPFLRGALGDEQFF
TGTGCCAGCAGCCCATTCCTCCGGGGGGCCCTTGGGGATGAGCAGTTCTTC
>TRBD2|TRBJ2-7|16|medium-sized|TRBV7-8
CASSLALGLNSYEQYF
TGTGCCAGCAGCTTAGCCCTGGGACTAAACTCCTACGAGCAGTACTTC
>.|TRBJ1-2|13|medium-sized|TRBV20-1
CSARDRKDDGYTF
TGCAGTGCTAGAGATAGGAAGGACGATGGCTACACCTTC
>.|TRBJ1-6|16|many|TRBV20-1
CSAREPSGRDNSPLHF
TGCAGTGCTAGAGAACCCTCCGGACGTGACAATTCACCCCTCCACTTT
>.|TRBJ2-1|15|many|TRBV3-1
CASSPSDQGYNEQFF
TGTGCCAGCAGTCCTAGTGATCAGGGCTACAATGAGCAGTTCTTC
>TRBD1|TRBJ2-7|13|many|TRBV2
CASSGDRSYEQYF
TGTGCCAGCAGCGGGGACAGATCCTACGAGCAGTACTTC
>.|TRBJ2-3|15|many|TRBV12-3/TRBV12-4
CASNPRGGARDTQYF
TGTGCCAGCAACCCCAGGGGGGGGGCTAGGGATACGCAGTATTTT
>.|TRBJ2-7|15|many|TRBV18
CASSPPEGTGDEQYF
TGTGCCAGCTCACCACCGGAGGGGACGGGTGACGAGCAGTACTTC
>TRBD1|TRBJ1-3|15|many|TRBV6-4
CASSPEQGPGNTIYF
TGTGCCAGCAGCCCCGAACAGGGGCCTGGAAACACCATATATTTT
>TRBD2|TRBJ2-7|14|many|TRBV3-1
CASSRLAGAYEQYF
TGTGCCAGCAGCCGACTAGCGGGGGCCTACGAGCAGTACTTC
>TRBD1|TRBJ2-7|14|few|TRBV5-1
CASSLATGVYEQYF
TGCGCCAGCAGCTTAGCGACAGGGGTCTACGAGCAGTACTTC
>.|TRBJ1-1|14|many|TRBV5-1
CASSLASEGTEAFF
TGCGCCAGCAGCTTGGCGTCGGAGGGGACTGAAGCTTTCTTT
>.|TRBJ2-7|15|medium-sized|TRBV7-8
CASSPDSIGAYEQYF
TGTGCCAGCAGCCCGGACTCAATTGGAGCCTACGAGCAGTACTTC
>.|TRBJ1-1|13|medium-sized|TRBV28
CASTLGRLTEAFF
TGTGCCAGCACCTTAGGCCGACTTACTGAAGCTTTCTTT
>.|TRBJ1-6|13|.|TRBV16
CASSQDNNSPLYF
TGTGCCAGCAGCCAAGACAATAATTCGCCCCTCTACTTT
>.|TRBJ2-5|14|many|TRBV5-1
CASSLGAGSWTQYF
TGCGCCAGCAGCTTGGGAGCAGGGTCGTGGACCCAGTACTTC
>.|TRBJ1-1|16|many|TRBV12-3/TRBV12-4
CASSLGTVSLNTEAFF
TGTGCCAGCAGTTTAGGCACAGTTAGCCTGAACACTGAAGCTTTCTTT
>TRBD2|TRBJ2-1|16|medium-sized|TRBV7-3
CASSLGASGGRNEQFF
TGTGCCAGCAGCTTAGGAGCTAGCGGGGGACGAAATGAGCAGTTCTTC
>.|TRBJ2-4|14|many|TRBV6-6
CASSDVWDQNTLYF
TGTGCCAGCAGTGATGTCTGGGATCAAAACACCTTGTACTTT
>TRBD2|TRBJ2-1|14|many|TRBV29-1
CSVGPGLASNEQFF
TGCAGCGTTGGCCCGGGACTAGCCTCCAATGAGCAGTTCTTC